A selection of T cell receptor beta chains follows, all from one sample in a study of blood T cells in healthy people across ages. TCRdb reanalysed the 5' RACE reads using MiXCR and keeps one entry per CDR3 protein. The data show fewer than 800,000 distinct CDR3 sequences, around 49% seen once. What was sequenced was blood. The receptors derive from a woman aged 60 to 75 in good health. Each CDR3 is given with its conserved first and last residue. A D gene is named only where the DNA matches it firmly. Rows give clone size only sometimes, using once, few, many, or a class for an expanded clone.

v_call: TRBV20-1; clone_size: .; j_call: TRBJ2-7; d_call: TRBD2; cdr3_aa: CSARLLAGVSYGQYF; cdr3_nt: TGCAGTGCTAGGCTACTAGCGGGAGTGTCCTACGGGCAGTACTTC
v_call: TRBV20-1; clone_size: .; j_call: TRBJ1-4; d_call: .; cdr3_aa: CSAFTRTTGNEKLFF; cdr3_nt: TGCAGTGCTTTCACCCGGACGACGGGCAATGAAAAACTGTTTTTT
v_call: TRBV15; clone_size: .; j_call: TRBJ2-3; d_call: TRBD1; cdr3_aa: CATSTSGQGTDTQYF; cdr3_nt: TGTGCCACCAGCACCTCGGGACAGGGCACAGATACGCAGTATTTT
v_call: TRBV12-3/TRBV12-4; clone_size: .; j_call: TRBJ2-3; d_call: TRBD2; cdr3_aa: CASSLLVAGVGDTQYF; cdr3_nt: TGTGCCAGCAGTTTATTGGTAGCGGGGGTTGGAGATACGCAGTATTTT
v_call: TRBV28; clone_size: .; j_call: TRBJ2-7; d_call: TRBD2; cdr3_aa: CASTRSDSGRGYEQYF; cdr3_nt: TGTGCCAGCACCAGATCCGATAGCGGGAGAGGTTACGAGCAGTACTTC
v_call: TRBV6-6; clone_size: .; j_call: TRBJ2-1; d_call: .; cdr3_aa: CASSPQREQFF; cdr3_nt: TGTGCCAGCAGTCCGCAACGAGAGCAGTTCTTC
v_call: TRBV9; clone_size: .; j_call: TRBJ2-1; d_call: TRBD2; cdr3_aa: CASSVGTSSNEQFF; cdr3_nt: TGTGCCAGCAGCGTGGGGACTAGCAGTAATGAGCAGTTCTTC
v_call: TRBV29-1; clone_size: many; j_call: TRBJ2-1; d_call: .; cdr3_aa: CSVERRDEQFF; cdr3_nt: TGCAGCGTTGAAAGGCGCGATGAGCAGTTCTTC
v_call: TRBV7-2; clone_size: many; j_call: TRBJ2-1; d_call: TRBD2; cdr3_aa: CASSPSGSSYNEQFF; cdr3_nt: TGTGCCAGCAGCCCTAGCGGGAGCTCCTACAATGAGCAGTTCTTC
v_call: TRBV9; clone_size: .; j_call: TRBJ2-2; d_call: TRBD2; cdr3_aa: CASSVGLAGNTGELFF; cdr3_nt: TGTGCCAGCAGCGTGGGACTAGCGGGCAACACCGGGGAGCTGTTTTTT
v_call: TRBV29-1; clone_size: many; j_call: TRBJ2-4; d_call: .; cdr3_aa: CSAATLVGGKNIQYF; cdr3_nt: TGCAGCGCCGCCACCCTAGTCGGCGGCAAAAACATTCAGTACTTC
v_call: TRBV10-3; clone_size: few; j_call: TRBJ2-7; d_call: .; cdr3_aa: CATVESPGSNEQYF; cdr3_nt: TGTGCCACGGTAGAAAGCCCGGGGTCGAATGAGCAGTACTTC
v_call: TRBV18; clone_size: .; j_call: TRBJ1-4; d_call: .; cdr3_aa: CASSPLTGHPNEKLFF; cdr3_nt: TGTGCCAGCTCACCTCTCACGGGACACCCTAATGAAAAACTGTTTTTT